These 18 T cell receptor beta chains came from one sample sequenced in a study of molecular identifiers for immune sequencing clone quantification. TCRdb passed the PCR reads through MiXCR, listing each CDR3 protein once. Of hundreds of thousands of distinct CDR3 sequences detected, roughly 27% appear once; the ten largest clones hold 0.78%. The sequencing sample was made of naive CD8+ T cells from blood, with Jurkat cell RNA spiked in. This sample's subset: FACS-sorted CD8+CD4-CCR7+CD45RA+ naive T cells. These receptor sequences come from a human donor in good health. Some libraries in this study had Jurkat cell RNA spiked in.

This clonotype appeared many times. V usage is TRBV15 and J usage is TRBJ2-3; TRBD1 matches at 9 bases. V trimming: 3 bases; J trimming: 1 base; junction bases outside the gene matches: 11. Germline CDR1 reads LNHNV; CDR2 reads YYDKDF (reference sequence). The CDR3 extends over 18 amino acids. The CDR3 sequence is CATSSTPRQGVGTDTQYF. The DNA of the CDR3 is TGTGCCACCAGCAGTACCCCTCGACAGGGGGTTGGCACAGATACGCAGTATTTT.

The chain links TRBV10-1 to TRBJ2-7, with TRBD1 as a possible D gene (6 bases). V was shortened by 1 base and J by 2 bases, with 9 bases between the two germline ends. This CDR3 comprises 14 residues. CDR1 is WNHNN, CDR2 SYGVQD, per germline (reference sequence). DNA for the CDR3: TGCGCCAGCAGTGAGTGGACAGTTACCTACGAGCAGTACTTC. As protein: CASSEWTVTYEQYF.

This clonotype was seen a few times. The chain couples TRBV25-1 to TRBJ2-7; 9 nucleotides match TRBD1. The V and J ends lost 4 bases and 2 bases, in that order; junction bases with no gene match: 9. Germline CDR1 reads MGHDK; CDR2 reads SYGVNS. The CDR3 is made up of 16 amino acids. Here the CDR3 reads CASSGPRQGEAYEQYF. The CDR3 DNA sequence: TGTGCCAGCAGTGGCCCCCGACAGGGGGAGGCCTACGAGCAGTACTTC.

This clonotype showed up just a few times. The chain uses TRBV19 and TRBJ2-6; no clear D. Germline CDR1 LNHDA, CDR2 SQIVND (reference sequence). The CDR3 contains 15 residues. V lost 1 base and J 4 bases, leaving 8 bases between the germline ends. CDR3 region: CASSIGTRGANVLTF. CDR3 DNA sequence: TGTGCCAGTAGTATAGGGACGCGAGGGGCCAACGTCCTGACTTTC.

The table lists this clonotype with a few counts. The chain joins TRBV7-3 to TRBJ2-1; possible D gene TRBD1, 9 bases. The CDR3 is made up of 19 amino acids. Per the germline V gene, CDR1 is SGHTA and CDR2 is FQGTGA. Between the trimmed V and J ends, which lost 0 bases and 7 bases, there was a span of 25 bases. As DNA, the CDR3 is TGTGCCAGCAGCTTAACGGGACAGGGAGAGCGGGAGTTTTTGAATGAGCAGTTCTTC. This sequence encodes CASSLTGQGEREFLNEQFF.

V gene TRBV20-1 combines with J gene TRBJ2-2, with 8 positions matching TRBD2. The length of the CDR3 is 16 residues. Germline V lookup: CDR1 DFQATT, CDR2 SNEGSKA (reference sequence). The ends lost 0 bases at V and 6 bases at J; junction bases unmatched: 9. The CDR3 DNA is TGCAGTGCTAGAGATCCGGCTAGCGGGCTCGCCGGGGAGCTGTTTTTT. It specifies CSARDPASGLAGELFF.

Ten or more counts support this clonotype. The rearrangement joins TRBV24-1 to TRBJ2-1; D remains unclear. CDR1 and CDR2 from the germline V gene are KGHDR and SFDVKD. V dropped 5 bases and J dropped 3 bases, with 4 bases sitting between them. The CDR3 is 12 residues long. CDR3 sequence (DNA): TGTGCCACCAGTGGGGGCTACAATGAGCAGTTCTTC. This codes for CATSGGYNEQFF.

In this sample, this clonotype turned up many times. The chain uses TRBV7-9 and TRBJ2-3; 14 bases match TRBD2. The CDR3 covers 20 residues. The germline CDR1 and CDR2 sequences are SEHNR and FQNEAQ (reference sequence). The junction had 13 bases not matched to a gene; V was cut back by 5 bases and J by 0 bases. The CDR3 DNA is TGTGCCAGCAGCAGCGTTTCCAGGACTAGCGGGGGGATTAGCACAGATACGCAGTATTTT. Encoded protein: CASSSVSRTSGGISTDTQYF.

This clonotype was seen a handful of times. For the CDR3, the DNA is TGTGCCTGGAGTCACGGAATGTATCAGCCCCAGCATTTT. Amino acid sequence: CAWSHGMYQPQHF. This chain connects TRBV30 to TRBJ1-5, with D uncertain. Germline lookup yields CDR1 GTSNPN and CDR2 SVGIG (reference sequence). The CDR3 sequence is 13 residues long. V lost 2 bases and J 5 bases, leaving 10 bases between the germline ends.

The CDR3: CASSHGPVFYEQYF. CDR3 nucleotide sequence: TGTGCCAGCAGTCACGGGCCAGTCTTCTACGAGCAGTACTTC. The chain joins TRBV13 to TRBJ2-7; no definite D call. Germline V gives CDR1 PRHDT, CDR2 FYEKMQ (reference sequence). V was trimmed by 6 bases and J by 3 bases, leaving 15 bases between them. The CDR3 sequence is 14 residues long.

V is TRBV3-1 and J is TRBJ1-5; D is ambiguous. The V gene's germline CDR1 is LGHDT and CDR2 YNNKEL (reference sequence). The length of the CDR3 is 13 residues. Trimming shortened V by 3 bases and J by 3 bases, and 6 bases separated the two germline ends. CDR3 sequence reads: CASSQTFNQPQHF. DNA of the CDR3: TGTGCCAGCAGCCAGACTTTCAATCAGCCCCAGCATTTT. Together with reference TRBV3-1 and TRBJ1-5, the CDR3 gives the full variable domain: DTAVSQTPKYLVTQMGNDKSIKCEQNLGHDTMYWYKQDSKKFLKIMFSYNNKELIINETVPNRFSPKSPDKAHLNLHINSLELGDSAVYFCASSQTFNQPQHFGDGTRLSIL.

The CDR3 DNA follows: TGCAGTGCTAACCCGCAAGCAGGGACAGTCTCCTACGAGCAGTACTTC. It is translated as CSANPQAGTVSYEQYF. The chain recombines TRBV20-1 with TRBJ2-7, with TRBD1 identical over 7 bases. CDR3 length equals 16 residues. Per germline, CDR1 DFQATT and CDR2 SNEGSKA (reference sequence). V shed 4 bases, J shed 0 bases, and the junction held 12 bases outside the gene matches.

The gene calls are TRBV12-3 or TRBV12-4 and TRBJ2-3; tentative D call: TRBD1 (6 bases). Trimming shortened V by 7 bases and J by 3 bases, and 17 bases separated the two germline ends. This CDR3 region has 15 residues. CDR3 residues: CASTPRGEWTDTQYF. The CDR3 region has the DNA TGTGCCAGCACCCCCAGGGGTGAATGGACAGATACGCAGTATTTT.

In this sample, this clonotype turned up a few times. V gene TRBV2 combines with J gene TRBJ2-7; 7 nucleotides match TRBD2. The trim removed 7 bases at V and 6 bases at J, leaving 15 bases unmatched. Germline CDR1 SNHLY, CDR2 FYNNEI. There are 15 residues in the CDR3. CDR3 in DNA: TGTGCCAGCACACAAGAGGGACTAACCCTAGGCGAGCAGTACTTC. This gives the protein CASTQEGLTLGEQYF.

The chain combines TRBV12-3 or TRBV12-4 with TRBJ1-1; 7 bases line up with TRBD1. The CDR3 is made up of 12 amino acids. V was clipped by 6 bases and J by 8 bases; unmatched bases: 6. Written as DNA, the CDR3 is TGTGCCAGCAGGCCGACAGGGACCGAAGCTTTCTTT. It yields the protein CASRPTGTEAFF.

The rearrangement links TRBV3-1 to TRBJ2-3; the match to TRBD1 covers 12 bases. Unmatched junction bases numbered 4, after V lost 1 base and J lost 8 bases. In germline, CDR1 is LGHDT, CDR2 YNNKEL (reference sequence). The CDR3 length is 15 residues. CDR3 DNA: TGTGCCAGCAGCCAAGTGGGACAGGGGGCGCGTACGCAGTATTTT. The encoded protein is CASSQVGQGARTQYF.

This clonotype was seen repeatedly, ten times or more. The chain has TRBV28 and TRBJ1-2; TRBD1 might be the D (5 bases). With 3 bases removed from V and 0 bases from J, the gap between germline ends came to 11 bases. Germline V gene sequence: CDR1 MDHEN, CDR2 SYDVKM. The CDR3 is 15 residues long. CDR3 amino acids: CASSLGPGPNYGYTF. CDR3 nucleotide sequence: TGTGCCAGCAGTTTGGGACCGGGACCTAACTATGGCTACACCTTC.

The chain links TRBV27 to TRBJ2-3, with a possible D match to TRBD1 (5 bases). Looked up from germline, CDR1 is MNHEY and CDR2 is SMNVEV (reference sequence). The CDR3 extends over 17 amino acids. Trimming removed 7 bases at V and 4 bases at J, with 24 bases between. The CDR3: CASNPIGVLGRPDTQYF. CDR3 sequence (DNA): TGTGCCAGCAACCCAATAGGGGTACTGGGTAGGCCAGATACGCAGTATTTT.